The 18 T cell receptor beta chains given below trace back to one sample, sequenced in a study of human T cells and chemical hapten exposure. TCRdb reprocessed the RACE reads with MiXCR, giving one entry per CDR3 protein. Among 150,000 to 200,000 distinct CDR3 sequences listed, roughly 14% were seen once. Noted time point: patch test 1, 2 weeks after DPC sensitization. Indicated treatment: therapeutic diphenylcyclopropenone sensitization with weekly scalp DPC. The sample consisted of whole blood, taken in connection with sensitization to the hapten diphenylcyclopropenone (DPC). The receptors originated from a woman aged 25 to 39 with alopecia areata. Some clones in this sample may be carry-over from other donors' samples.

This clonotype came up a few times. V usage is TRBV7-9 and J usage is TRBJ1-1, with 7 bases identical to TRBD1. Germline values: CDR1 SEHNR, CDR2 FQNEAQ (reference sequence). V shed 1 base, J shed 0 bases, and the junction held 2 bases outside the gene matches. This CDR3 is built from 15 residues. CDR3 sequence (DNA): TGTGCCAGCAGCTTAGAGGGACAGATGAACACTGAAGCTTTCTTT. Translation: CASSLEGQMNTEAFF. The full variable domain, completed using reference TRBV7-9 and TRBJ1-1, is DTGVSQNPRHKITKRGQNVTFRCDPISEHNRLYWYRQTLGQGPEFLTYFQNEAQLEKSRLLSDRFSAERPKGSFSTLEIQRTEQGDSAMYLCASSLEGQMNTEAFFGQGTRLTVV.

This clonotype was found a few times. The genes are TRBV13 and TRBJ2-7, with 7 bases that match TRBD1. CDR1 is PRHDT, CDR2 FYEKMQ, per germline (reference sequence). J was trimmed by 2 bases and V by 3 bases; bases with no gene match: 4. The CDR3 extends over 14 amino acids. The CDR3 here is CASSFGTAPYEQYF. The CDR3 DNA reads TGTGCCAGCAGCTTTGGGACAGCTCCCTACGAGCAGTACTTC.

This clonotype was seen ten or more times. V and J are TRBV28 and TRBJ1-2; 10 bases line up with TRBD1. This CDR3 comprises 14 residues. V gave up 5 bases and J gave up 6 bases; unmatched junction bases: 6. Germline V lookup: CDR1 MDHEN, CDR2 SYDVKM. The CDR3 loop reads CASSRQGAGHGYTF. The CDR3 nucleotides read TGTGCCAGCAGTCGACAGGGGGCCGGGCATGGCTACACCTTC.

A few counts support this clonotype. The CDR3 DNA reads as TGTGCCATCAGTGAGTCTCGTGGAAAGCGGGAGGGCAATGAGCAGTTCTTC. It encodes CAISESRGKREGNEQFF. This rearrangement joins TRBV10-3 to TRBJ2-1, with 10 bases matching TRBD2. CDR1 and CDR2 (germline): ENHRY, SYGVKD. This CDR3 region has 17 residues. V shed 0 bases, J shed 6 bases, and the junction held 8 bases outside the gene matches.

This clonotype was picked up a small number of times. This rearrangement joins TRBV29-1 to TRBJ2-1; 9 bases fit TRBD2. The CDR3 runs 14 residues. V was pared by 2 bases and J by 6 bases, with 5 bases of the junction left unmatched. Germline loops: CDR1 SQVTM, CDR2 ANQGSEA. Here the CDR3 reads CSVEFASGINEQFF. CDR3 nucleotides: TGCAGCGTTGAATTCGCTAGCGGGATCAATGAGCAGTTCTTC.

The rearrangement uses TRBV19 and TRBJ1-5; D unresolved. The CDR3 totals 16 residues. Trimming removed 1 base at V and 0 bases at J, with 10 bases between. The germline gives CDR1 LNHDA, CDR2 SQIVND (reference sequence). The CDR3 DNA follows: TGTGCCAGTAGTATAGTGCCCAGTCATAGCAATCAGCCCCAGCATTTT. Its translation: CASSIVPSHSNQPQHF.

In its sample, this clonotype was seen a few times. The chain employs TRBV5-6 and TRBJ1-2; 7 bases align to TRBD1. The length of the CDR3 is 15 residues. The junction had 11 bases not matched to a gene; V was cut back by 4 bases and J by 5 bases. Germline V gives CDR1 SGHDT, CDR2 YYEEEE. CDR3 sequence (DNA): TGTGCCAGCAGCCGCACGGACAGGAGCCCTTATGGCTACACCTTC. Translation: CASSRTDRSPYGYTF.

This clonotype was recorded a few times. The chain carries TRBV5-4 and TRBJ1-2; 7 positions match TRBD1. CDR1 and CDR2 (germline): SGHNT, YYREEE (reference sequence). The V and J ends lost 4 bases and 4 bases, in that order; junction bases with no gene match: 7. The CDR3 is made up of 14 amino acids. CDR3 sequence (DNA): TGTGCCAGCAGCGCGGAGGGGGCGATCTATGGCTACACCTTC. Translation gives CASSAEGAIYGYTF.

This clonotype was counted between two and nine times. The chain has TRBV27 and TRBJ2-3; D is uncertain. Per germline, CDR1 MNHEY and CDR2 SMNVEV (reference sequence). The CDR3 has 13 residues. V was clipped by 6 bases and J by 2 bases, with 9 bases between them. The CDR3 bases are TGTGCCAGCAGGACCTCTGACACAGATACGCAGTATTTT. Amino acid sequence: CASRTSDTDTQYF.

This clonotype occurred many times. The rearrangement uses TRBV5-1 and TRBJ1-1, with D hard to call. There are 13 residues in the CDR3. V was shortened by 1 base and J by 4 bases, with 8 bases between the two germline ends. CDR1 SGHRS and CDR2 YFSETQ come from the germline V gene. The CDR3: CASSLSGFTEAFF. The DNA of the CDR3 is TGCGCCAGCAGCTTGTCGGGCTTCACTGAAGCTTTCTTT.

This clonotype was detected a few times. The gene calls are TRBV6-5 and TRBJ2-7, with TRBD1 matching over 9 bases. The CDR3 extends over 17 amino acids. The J segment lost 4 bases and the V segment lost 0 bases, leaving 10 bases of the junction unmatched. Looked up from germline, CDR1 is MNHEY and CDR2 is SVGAGI. The CDR3 region has the DNA TGTGCCAGCAGTTACTCGTCCGTAGGGACAGGGTCGTACGAGCAGTACTTC. Translating it yields CASSYSSVGTGSYEQYF.

This chain uses TRBV4-3 with TRBJ2-3, with D maybe TRBD1 (6 bases). CDR3 length: 14 amino acids. Germline-derived CDR1 and CDR2 are LGHNA and YSLEER. V dropped 1 base and J dropped 5 bases, with 10 bases sitting between them. CDR3 region: CASSQGGPIDTQYF. The CDR3 coding sequence is TGCGCCAGCAGCCAAGGGGGGCCCATAGATACGCAGTATTTT.

This sequence joins TRBV18 and TRBJ1-5; no definite D call. CDR3 length: 13 residues. Per germline, CDR1 KGHSH and CDR2 LQKENI. V shed 1 base and J shed 8 bases, with 9 bases lying between them. CDR3 coding DNA: TGTGCCAGCTCACCACAGGGAGGCAAGCCCCAGCATTTT. Translated: CASSPQGGKPQHF. Drawing the rest from reference TRBV18 and TRBJ1-5, the complete variable domain is NAGVMQNPRHLVRRRGQEARLRCSPMKGHSHVYWYRQLPEEGLKFMVYLQKENIIDESGMPKERFSAEFPKEGPSILRIQQVVRGDSAAYFCASSPQGGKPQHFGDGTRLSIL.

This clonotype showed up just a few times. The chain has TRBV20-1 and TRBJ1-1, with TRBD1 as a possible D gene (5 bases). CDR1 and CDR2 (germline): DFQATT, SNEGSKA (reference sequence). The CDR3 sequence is 14 residues long. Trimming took off 4 bases at V and 5 bases at J, with 17 bases between the two ends. The CDR3 here is CSAKRARGWTEAFF. CDR3 DNA: TGCAGTGCTAAAAGAGCGAGGGGCTGGACTGAAGCTTTCTTT.

The chain is built from TRBV14 and TRBJ1-1, with a weak D call TRBD1 (6 bases). Germline loops: CDR1 SGHDN, CDR2 FVKESK. The CDR3 loop spans 18 amino acids. V was cut by 1 base and J by 4 bases, with 22 bases left in between. As DNA, the CDR3 is TGTGCCAGCAGCCAAGTCGTGCCAGGGGCTAATCGGCGCACTGAAGCTTTCTTT. This gives the protein CASSQVVPGANRRTEAFF.

In its sample, this clonotype was seen many times. This chain joins TRBV28 and TRBJ1-2; 7 bases agree with TRBD1. Germline trimming cut 3 bases from V and 8 bases from J; bases unmatched to any gene: 12. The CDR3 is made up of 15 amino acids. The germline V gene encodes CDR1 MDHEN and CDR2 SYDVKM. CDR3 nucleotide sequence: TGTGCCAGCAGTTTTGGACAGGCCCTTAGGAACGGCTACACCTTC. The encoded protein is CASSFGQALRNGYTF.

V and J are TRBV5-5 and TRBJ1-2; TRBD1 aligns across 9 bases. The CDR3 length is 15 residues. Germline CDR1 and CDR2: SGHKS and YYEKEE (reference sequence). The V gene end was trimmed by 3 bases and the J gene end by 2 bases; junction bases not matched to a gene: 5. The chain's CDR3 is CASSSSGTGNYGYTF. CDR3 nucleotides: TGTGCCAGCAGCTCGTCCGGGACAGGGAACTATGGCTACACCTTC.

The rearrangement uses TRBV6-6 and TRBJ2-3, with a possible D match to TRBD2 (6 bases). This CDR3 is built from 15 residues. Germline V gene lookup returns CDR1 MNHNY and CDR2 SVGAGI (reference sequence). Trimming shortened V by 5 bases and J by 6 bases, and 18 bases separated the two germline ends. The CDR3 DNA follows: TGTGCCAGCAGTAAGGGGACCTGGGAGGTGGATACGCAGTATTTT. This gives the protein CASSKGTWEVDTQYF.